This T cell receptor (beta chain) was found in a study of identical twins. A few counts support this clonotype. The antigen is not known. TCRdb processed the 5' RACE reads anew with MiXCR; each CDR3 protein has one entry. The profile shows about 500,000 distinct CDR3 sequences, 14% of them singletons. General study findings and limits: Within twin pairs, the out-of-frame alpha sequences they shared showed excess low generation probability. Twin sharing of out-of-frame TCR alpha was underestimated by models in monozygotic pairs.

There are 16 residues in the CDR3. J was trimmed by 4 bases and V by 0 bases; bases with no gene match: 7. CDR1 and CDR2 from the germline V gene are MNHEY and SVGAGI. The data also belong to a second study, concerning yellow fever vaccine responses in identical twins.

The genes are TRBV6-5 and TRBJ2-5, with 8 nucleotides matching TRBD2. The source of this sequence is a woman aged 18 to 35 in good health. The material sequenced was CD4+ T cells sorted from blood. The CDR3 region has the DNA TGTGCCAGCAGTTACTCGAGCCCAGCGGGGGCAGAGACCCAGTACTTC. It is translated as CASSYSSPAGAETQYF.